The clone carrying this T cell receptor (beta chain) was seen at least ten times. The germline CDR1 and CDR2 sequences are DFQATT and SNEGSKA (reference sequence). The CDR3 is 17 residues long. The V and J ends lost 5 bases and 2 bases, in that order; junction bases with no gene match: 7. TCRdb processed the RT-PCR reads anew with MiXCR; each CDR3 protein has one entry. The table includes 650,000 to 800,000 distinct CDR3 sequences, 13% to 15% detected once. The chain links TRBV20-1 to TRBJ2-3; 16 bases match TRBD2. The sequenced sample consisted of memory CD4+ T cells from blood. The receptor was isolated from a female donor in good health, serving as a healthy control. CDR3 sequence reads: CSAPGTSGRALTDTQYF. The CDR3, as DNA: TGCAGTGCTCCTGGGACTAGCGGGAGGGCCCTCACAGATACGCAGTATTTT.